Here is one T cell receptor beta chain with its context. Its antigen is unknown. The sample comes from a study of cytomegalovirus exposure and HLA in healthy donors. Trimming cost V 5 bases and J 3 bases; bases outside gene matches: 3. This CDR3 contains 14 residues. Germline CDR1 reads SGHVS; CDR2 reads FQNEAQ. Whole-study findings and limits: Among the most significant clusters, several appeared linked to common viral pathogens in a later analysis.

The PCR was carried out with 60 Vbeta primers and 13 Jbeta primers. Repertoires were generated with immunoSEQ multiplex PCR, while TCRdb's copy carries only in-frame clones and drops some. This table lists 40,000 to 45,000 clones. Input material: PBMCs. This rearrangement joins TRBV7-8 to TRBJ2-1, with 8 bases fitting TRBD1. This sequence originates from a man aged 25 to 40 in good health and CMV-seronegative. CDR3 in amino acids: CASSPDRDYNEQFF. CDR3 nucleotide sequence: TGTGCCAGCAGCCCGGACAGGGACTACAATGAGCAGTTCTTC.